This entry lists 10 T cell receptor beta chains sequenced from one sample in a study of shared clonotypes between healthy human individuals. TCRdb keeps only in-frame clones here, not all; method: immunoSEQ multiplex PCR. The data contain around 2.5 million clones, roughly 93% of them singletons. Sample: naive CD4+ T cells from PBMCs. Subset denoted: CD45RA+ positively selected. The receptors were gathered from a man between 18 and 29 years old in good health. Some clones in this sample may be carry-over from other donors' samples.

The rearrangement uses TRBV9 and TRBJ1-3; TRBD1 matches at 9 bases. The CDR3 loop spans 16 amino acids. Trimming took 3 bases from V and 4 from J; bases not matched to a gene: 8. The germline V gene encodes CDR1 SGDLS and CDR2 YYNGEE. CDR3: CASSGRGTGPGNTIYF. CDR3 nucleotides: TGTGCCAGCAGCGGTAGGGGGACAGGGCCCGGAAACACCATATATTTT.

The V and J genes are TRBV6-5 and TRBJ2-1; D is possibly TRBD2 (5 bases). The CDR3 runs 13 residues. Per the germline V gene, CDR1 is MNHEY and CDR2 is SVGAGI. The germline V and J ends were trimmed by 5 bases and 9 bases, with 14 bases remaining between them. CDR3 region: CASSVRPAGEQFF. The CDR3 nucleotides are TGTGCCAGCAGTGTCCGACCCGCGGGTGAGCAGTTCTTC.

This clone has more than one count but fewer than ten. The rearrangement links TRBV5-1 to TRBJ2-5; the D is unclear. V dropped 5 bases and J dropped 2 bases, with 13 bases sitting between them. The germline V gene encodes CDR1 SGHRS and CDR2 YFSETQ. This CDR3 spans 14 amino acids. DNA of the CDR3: TGCGCCAGCAGAGCCCCCGGAGTACAAGAGACCCAGTACTTC. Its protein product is CASRAPGVQETQYF.

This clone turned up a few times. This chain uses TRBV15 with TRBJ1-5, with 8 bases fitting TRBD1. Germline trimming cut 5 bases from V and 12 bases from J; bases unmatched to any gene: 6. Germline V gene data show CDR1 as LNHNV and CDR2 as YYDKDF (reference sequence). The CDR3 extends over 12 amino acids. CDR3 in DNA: TGTGCCACCAGCGGACAGGGTCGCGACCAGCATTTT. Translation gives CATSGQGRDQHF. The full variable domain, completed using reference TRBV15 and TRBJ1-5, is DAMVIQNPRYQVTQFGKPVTLSCSQTLNHNVMYWYQQKSSQAPKLLFHYYDKDFNNEADTPDNFQSRRPNTSFCFLDIRSPGLGDTAMYLCATSGQGRDQHFGDGTRLSIL.

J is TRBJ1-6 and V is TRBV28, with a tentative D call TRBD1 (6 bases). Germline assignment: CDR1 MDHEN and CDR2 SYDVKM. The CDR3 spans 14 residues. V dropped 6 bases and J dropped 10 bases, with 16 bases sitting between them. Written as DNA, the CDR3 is TGTGCCAGCAGGGCACAGGGAGAGGGGTCACCCCTCCACTTT. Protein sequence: CASRAQGEGSPLHF.

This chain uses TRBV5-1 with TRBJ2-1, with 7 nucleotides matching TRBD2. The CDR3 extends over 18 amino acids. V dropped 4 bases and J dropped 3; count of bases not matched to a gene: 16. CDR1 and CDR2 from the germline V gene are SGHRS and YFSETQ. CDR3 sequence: CASSPQGGLVVGYNEQFF. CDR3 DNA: TGCGCCAGCAGCCCACAAGGCGGACTAGTGGTCGGCTACAATGAGCAGTTCTTC.

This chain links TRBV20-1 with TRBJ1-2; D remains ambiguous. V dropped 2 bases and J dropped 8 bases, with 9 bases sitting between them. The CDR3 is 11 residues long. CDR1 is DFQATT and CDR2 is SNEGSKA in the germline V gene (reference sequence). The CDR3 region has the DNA TGCAGTGCTAGACGGACCTTAGGCTACACCTTC. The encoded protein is CSARRTLGYTF.

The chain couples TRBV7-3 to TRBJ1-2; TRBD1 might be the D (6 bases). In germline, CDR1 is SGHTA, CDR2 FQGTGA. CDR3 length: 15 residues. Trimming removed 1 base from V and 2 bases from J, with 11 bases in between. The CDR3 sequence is CASSLSGRGNYGYTF. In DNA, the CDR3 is TGTGCCAGCAGCTTAAGTGGCAGGGGCAACTATGGCTACACCTTC. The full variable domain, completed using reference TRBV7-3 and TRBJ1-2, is GAGVSQTPSNKVTEKGKYVELRCDPISGHTALYWYRQSLGQGPEFLIYFQGTGAADDSGLPNDRFFAVRPEGSVSTLKIQRTERGDSAVYLCASSLSGRGNYGYTFGSGTRLTVV.

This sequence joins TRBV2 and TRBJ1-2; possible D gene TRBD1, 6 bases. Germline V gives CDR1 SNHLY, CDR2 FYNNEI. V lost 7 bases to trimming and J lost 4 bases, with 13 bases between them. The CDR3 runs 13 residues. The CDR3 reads CASTQTGFYGYTF. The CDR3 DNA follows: TGTGCCAGCACCCAGACAGGCTTCTATGGCTACACCTTC.

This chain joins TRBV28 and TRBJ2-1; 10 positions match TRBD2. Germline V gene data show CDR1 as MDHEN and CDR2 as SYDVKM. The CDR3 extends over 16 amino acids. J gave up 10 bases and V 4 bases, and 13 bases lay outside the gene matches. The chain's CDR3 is CASSSHLAGARREQFF. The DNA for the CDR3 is TGTGCCAGCAGTTCCCATCTAGCGGGGGCCCGGCGGGAGCAGTTCTTC. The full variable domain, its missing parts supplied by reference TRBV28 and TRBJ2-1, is DVKVTQSSRYLVKRTGEKVFLECVQDMDHENMFWYRQDPGLGLRLIYFSYDVKMKEKGDIPEGYSVSREKKERFSLILESASTNQTSMYLCASSSHLAGARREQFFGPGTRLTVL.